This T cell receptor (beta chain) originates from a study of cytomegalovirus exposure and HLA in healthy donors. General study findings and limits: Later analysis suggested links between common viral pathogens and several top significant clusters. Cytomegalovirus-associated TCR beta chains were listed, numbering over 150. The authors considered a cluster of highly shared sequence variants likely to be a sequencing artifact.

Participants comprised healthy donors of bone marrow. Worth noting for this clone: What it binds is unknown.

The CDR3 extends over 12 amino acids. The PCR employed 60 Vbeta primers together with 13 Jbeta primers. Sequencing was performed with immunoSEQ multiplex PCR; in TCRdb, only in-frame clones are kept and a portion is missing. The sample has 90,000 to 110,000 clones; 60% to 85% are singletons. Sequencing was carried out using PBMCs. The TCR sequence derives from a woman aged 40-49 years in good health and CMV-seropositive. This chain uses TRBV21-1 with TRBJ1-1; the table's D gene call, TRBD1, was not cross checked with the DNA. TRBV21-1 is tagged as a pseudogene. The CDR3, as DNA: TGTGCCAGCAGCAAACTGAACAGAGAAGCTTTCTTT. This translates into CASSKLNREAFF.